This TCR beta chain emerged from a study of control samples from healthy donors and cancer patients. V lost 3 bases and J lost 6, with 12 bases in between. This CDR3 contains 14 residues. Germline loops: CDR1 MDHEN, CDR2 SYDVKM. TCRdb's table, derived via immunoSEQ multiplex PCR, lists solely in-frame clones and lacks some. This sample has around 80,000 clones; roughly 93% occur once, and the top ten carry more than 2.5%. This sequence originates from a woman aged 25-40 years in good health. The chain combines TRBV28 with TRBJ1-5; the D gene is possibly TRBD1 (6 bases). Sequencing was performed on blood. This CDR3 is CASSLGAPVQPQHF. CDR3 DNA: TGTGCCAGCAGTTTGGGGGCGCCGGTTCAGCCCCAGCATTTT.